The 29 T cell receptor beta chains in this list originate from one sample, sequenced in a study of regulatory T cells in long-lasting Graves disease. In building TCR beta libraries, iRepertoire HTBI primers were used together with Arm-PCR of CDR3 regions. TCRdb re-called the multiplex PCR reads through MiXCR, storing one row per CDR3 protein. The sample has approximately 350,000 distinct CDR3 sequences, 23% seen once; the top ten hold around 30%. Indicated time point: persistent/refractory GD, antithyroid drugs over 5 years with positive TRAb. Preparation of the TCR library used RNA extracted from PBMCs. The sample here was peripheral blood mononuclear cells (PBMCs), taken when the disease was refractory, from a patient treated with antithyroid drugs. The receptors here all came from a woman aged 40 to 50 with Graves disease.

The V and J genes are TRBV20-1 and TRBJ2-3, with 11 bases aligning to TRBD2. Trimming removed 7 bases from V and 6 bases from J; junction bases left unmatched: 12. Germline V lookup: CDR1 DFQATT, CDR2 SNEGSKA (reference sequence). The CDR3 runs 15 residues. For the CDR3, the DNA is TGCAGTGTACCCTCAACTAGCGGGAGAATGGATACGCAGTATTTT. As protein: CSVPSTSGRMDTQYF.

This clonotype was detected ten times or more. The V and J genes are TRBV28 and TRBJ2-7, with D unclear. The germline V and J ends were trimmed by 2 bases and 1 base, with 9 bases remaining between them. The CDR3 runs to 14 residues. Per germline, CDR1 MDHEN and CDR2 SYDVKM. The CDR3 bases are TGTGCCAGCAGTTTAGTAGGGCAGTCCTACGAGCAGTACTTC. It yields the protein CASSLVGQSYEQYF.

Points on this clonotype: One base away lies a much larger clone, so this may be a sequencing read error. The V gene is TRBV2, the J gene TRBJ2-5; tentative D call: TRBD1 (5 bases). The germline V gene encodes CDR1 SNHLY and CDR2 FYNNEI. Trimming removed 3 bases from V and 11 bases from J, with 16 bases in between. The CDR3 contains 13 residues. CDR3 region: CASSDGRVYKQYF. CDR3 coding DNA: TGTGCCAGCAGTGATGGCAGGGTATACAAGCAGTACTTC.

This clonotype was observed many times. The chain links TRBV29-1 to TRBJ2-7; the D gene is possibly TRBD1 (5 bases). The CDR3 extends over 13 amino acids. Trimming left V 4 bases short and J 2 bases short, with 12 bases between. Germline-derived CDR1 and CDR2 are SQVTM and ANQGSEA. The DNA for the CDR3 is TGCAGCGTTGGGGTGACAGCCGCCTACGAGCAGTACTTC. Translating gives CSVGVTAAYEQYF.

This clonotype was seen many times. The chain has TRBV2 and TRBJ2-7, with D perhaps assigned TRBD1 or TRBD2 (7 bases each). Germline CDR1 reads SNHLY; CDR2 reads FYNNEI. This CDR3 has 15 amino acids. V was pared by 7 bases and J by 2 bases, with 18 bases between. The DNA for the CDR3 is TGTGCCAGCAAAAGGGGGCTAGCGGATGCCTACGAGCAGTACTTC. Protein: CASKRGLADAYEQYF.

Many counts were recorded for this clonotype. Here the CDR3 reads CASSPRVGNTEAFF. Here the CDR3 DNA reads TGTGCCAGCAGTCCTAGGGTTGGGAACACTGAAGCTTTCTTT. The chain recombines TRBV12-3 or TRBV12-4 with TRBJ1-1, with D hard to call. V lost 5 bases, J lost 1 base, and 11 bases lay in between. The CDR3 sequence is 14 residues long.

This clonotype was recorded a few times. The CDR3 reads CASSLDAGSSYNEQFF. Here the CDR3 DNA reads TGCGCCAGCAGCTTGGACGCCGGGAGCTCCTACAATGAGCAGTTCTTC. The chain links TRBV5-1 to TRBJ2-1; a possible D gene is TRBD2 (6 bases). The V end was cut by 0 bases, the J end by 0 bases, with 10 bases between. The CDR3 spans 16 residues. The V gene's germline CDR1 is SGHRS and CDR2 YFSETQ.

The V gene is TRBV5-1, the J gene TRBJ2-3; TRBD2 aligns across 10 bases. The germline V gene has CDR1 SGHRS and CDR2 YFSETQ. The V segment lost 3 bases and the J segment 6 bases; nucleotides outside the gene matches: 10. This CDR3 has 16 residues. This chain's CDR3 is CASSWELAGKGDTQYF. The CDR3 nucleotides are TGCGCCAGCAGCTGGGAACTAGCGGGAAAGGGGGATACGCAGTATTTT.

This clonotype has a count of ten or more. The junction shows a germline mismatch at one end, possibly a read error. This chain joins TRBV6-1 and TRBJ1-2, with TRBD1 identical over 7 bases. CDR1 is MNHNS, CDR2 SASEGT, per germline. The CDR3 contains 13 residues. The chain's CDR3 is CASSAGQNYGYTF. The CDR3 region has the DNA TGCGCCAGCAGTGCGGGACAGAACTATGGCTACACCTTC.

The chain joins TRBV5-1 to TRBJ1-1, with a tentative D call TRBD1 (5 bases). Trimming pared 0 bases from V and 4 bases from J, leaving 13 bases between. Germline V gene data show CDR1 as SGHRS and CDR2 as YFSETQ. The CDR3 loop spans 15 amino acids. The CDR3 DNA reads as TGCGCCAGCAGCTTGGCCGGGGGTTTGAGCACTGAAGCTTTCTTT. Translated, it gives CASSLAGGLSTEAFF.

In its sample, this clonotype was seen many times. The CDR3 loop reads CASSLLASGRAGELFF. The CDR3 DNA reads TGTGCCAGCAGCCTCCTGGCTAGCGGAAGAGCCGGGGAGCTGTTTTTT. The J gene is TRBJ2-2, the V gene TRBV28, with 7 bases aligning to TRBD2. This CDR3 has 16 amino acids. Germline V gene data show CDR1 as MDHEN and CDR2 as SYDVKM. Losses at the gene ends were 6 bases for V and 6 bases for J; bases not matched to a gene: 13. The full variable domain, in which reference TRBV28 and TRBJ2-2 provide the parts outside the CDR3, is DVKVTQSSRYLVKRTGEKVFLECVQDMDHENMFWYRQDPGLGLRLIYFSYDVKMKEKGDIPEGYSVSREKKERFSLILESASTNQTSMYLCASSLLASGRAGELFFGEGSRLTVL.

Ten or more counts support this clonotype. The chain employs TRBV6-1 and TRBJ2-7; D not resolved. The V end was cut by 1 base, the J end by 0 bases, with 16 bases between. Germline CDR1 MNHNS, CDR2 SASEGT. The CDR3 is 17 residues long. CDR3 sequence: CASSEEALYPLSYEQYF. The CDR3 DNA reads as TGTGCCAGCAGTGAAGAGGCCCTTTACCCGCTCTCCTACGAGCAGTACTTC.

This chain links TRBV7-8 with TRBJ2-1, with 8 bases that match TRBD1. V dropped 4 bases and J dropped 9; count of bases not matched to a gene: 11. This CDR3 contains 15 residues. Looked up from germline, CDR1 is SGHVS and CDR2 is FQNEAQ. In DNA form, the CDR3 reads TGTGCCAGCAGCTCATACCAGGACAGGGCTGGTGAGCAGTTCTTC. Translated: CASSSYQDRAGEQFF. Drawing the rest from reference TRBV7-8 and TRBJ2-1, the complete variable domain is GAGVSQSPRYKVAKRGQDVALRCDPISGHVSLFWYQQALGQGPEFLTYFQNEAQLDKSGLPSDRFFAERPEGSVSTLKIQRTQQEDSAVYLCASSSYQDRAGEQFFGPGTRLTVL.

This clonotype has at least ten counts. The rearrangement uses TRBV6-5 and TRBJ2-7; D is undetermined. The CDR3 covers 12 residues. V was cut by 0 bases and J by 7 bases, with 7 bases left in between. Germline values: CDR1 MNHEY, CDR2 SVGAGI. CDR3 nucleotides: TGTGCCAGCAGTTACTCGGTCAGAGAGCAGTACTTC. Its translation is CASSYSVREQYF.

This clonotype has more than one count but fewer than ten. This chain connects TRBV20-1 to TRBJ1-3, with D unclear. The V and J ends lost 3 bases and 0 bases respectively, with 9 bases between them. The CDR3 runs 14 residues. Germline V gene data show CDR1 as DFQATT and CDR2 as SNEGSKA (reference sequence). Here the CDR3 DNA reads TGCAGTGCTAGTAGCCAGGTCTCTGGAAACACCATATATTTT. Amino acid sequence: CSASSQVSGNTIYF.

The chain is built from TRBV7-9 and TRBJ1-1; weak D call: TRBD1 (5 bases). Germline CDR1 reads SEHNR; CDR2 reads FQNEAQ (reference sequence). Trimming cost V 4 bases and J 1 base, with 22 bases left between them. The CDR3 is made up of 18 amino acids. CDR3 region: CASSWGGVHRQKNTEAFF. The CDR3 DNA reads TGTGCCAGCAGCTGGGGTGGTGTGCACAGGCAAAAGAACACTGAAGCTTTCTTT.

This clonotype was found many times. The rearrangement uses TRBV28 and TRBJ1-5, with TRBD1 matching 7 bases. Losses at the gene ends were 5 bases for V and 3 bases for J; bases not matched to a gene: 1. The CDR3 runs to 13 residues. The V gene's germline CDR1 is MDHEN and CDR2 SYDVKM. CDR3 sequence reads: CASSGTVNQPQHF. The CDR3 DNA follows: TGTGCCAGCAGTGGGACAGTCAATCAGCCCCAGCATTTT. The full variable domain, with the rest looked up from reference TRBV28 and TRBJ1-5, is DVKVTQSSRYLVKRTGEKVFLECVQDMDHENMFWYRQDPGLGLRLIYFSYDVKMKEKGDIPEGYSVSREKKERFSLILESASTNQTSMYLCASSGTVNQPQHFGDGTRLSIL.

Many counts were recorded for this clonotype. The CDR3 sequence: CASSGVWETEETQYF. The CDR3 coding sequence is TGTGCCAGCAGTGGAGTTTGGGAGACGGAAGAGACCCAGTACTTC. The genes are TRBV28 and TRBJ2-5, with D possibly matching TRBD2 (5 bases). The V end was cut by 5 bases, the J end by 3 bases, with 16 bases between. Germline-derived CDR1 and CDR2 are MDHEN and SYDVKM. The CDR3 is 15 residues long.

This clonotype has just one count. This CDR3 reads CASSTTNRDRGRSYGYTF. CDR3 coding DNA: TGTGCCAGCAGTACTACTAACAGGGACAGGGGACGAAGTTATGGCTACACCTTC. This chain links TRBV7-9 with TRBJ1-2, with TRBD1 matching over 10 bases. Germline lookup yields CDR1 SEHNR and CDR2 FQNEAQ (reference sequence). The V segment lost 6 bases and the J segment 5 bases; nucleotides outside the gene matches: 18. The CDR3 length is 18 residues.

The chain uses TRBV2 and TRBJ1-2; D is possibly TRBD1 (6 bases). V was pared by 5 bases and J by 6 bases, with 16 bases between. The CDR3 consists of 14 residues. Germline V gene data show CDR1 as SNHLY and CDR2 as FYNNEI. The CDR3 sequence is CASSTGYSGHGYTF. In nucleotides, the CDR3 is TGTGCCAGCAGTACAGGGTATTCAGGCCATGGCTACACCTTC.

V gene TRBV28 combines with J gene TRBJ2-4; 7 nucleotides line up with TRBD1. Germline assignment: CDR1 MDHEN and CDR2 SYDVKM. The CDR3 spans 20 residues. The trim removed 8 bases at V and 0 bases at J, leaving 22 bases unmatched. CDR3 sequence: CASSSGTAKPLTLAKNIQYF. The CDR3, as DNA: TGTGCCAGCTCGAGTGGGACAGCTAAGCCTCTTACTCTAGCCAAAAACATTCAGTACTTC.

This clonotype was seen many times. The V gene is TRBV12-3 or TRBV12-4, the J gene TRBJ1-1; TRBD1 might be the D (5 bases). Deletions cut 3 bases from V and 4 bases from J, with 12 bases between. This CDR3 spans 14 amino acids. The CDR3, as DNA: TGTGCCAGCAGTTTTGGGGGAATGGGCACTGAAGCTTTCTTT. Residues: CASSFGGMGTEAFF.

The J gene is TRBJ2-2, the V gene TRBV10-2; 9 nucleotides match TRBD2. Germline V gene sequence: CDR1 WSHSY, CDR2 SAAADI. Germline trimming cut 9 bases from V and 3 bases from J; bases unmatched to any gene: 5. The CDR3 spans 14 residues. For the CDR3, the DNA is TGCGCCAGTGTAGCGGGGGAGCACACCGGGGAGCTGTTTTTT. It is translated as CASVAGEHTGELFF.

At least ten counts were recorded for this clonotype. CDR3 sequence reads: CASSQTTGAQYF. In DNA form, the CDR3 reads TGTGCCAGCAGCCAAACCACAGGGGCCCAGTACTTC. The V gene is TRBV3-1, the J gene TRBJ2-5, with 7 bases matching TRBD1. With 2 bases clipped from V and 9 bases from J, the junction kept 3 bases outside the gene matches. Germline V CDR1 and CDR2: LGHDT, YNNKEL (reference sequence). CDR3 size: 12 residues.

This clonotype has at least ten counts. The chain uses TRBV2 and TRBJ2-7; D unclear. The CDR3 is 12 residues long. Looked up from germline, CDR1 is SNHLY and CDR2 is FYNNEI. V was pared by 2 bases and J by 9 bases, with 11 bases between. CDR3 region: CASSELWYGQYF. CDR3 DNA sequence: TGTGCCAGCAGTGAATTGTGGTATGGGCAGTACTTC.

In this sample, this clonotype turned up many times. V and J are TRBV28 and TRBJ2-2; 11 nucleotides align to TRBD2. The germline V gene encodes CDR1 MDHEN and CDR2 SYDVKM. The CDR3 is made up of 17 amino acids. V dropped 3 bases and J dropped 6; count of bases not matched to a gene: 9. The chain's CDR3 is CASSFSGRVEGAGELFF. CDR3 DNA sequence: TGTGCCAGCAGTTTTAGCGGGAGGGTTGAAGGAGCCGGGGAGCTGTTTTTT.

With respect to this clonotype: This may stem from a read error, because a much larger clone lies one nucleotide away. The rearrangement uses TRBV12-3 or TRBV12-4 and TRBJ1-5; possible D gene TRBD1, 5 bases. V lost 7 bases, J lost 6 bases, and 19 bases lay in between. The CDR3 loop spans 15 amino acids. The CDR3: CASTLGGVGIQPQHF. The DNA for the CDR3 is TGTGCCAGCACCCTGGGAGGGGTGGGCATTCAGCCCCAGCATTTT.

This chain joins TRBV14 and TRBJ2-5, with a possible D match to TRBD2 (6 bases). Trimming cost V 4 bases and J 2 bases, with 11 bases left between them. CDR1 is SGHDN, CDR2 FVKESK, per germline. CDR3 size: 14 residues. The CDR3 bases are TGTGCCAGCAGCCGGGGACTCTTACAAGAGACCCAGTACTTC. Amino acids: CASSRGLLQETQYF.

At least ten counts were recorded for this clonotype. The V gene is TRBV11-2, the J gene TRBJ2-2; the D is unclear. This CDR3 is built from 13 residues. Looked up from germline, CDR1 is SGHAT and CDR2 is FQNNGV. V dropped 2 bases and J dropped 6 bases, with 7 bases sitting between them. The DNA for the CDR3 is TGTGCCAGCAGCTTATGGCTCGCCGGGGAGCTGTTTTTT. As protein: CASSLWLAGELFF.